A selection of T cell receptor beta chains follows, all from one sample in a study of type 1 regulatory T cells. From the reads, TCRdb called clonotypes with MiXCR, one entry per CDR3 protein. The sample lists about 71,000 distinct CDR3 sequences, 20% to 25% occurring once. These receptors are not linked to any known antigen. Sample: cultured type 1 regulatory T (Tr1) cells, either the whole culture or a sorted fraction (not recorded which). These TCRs come from a human donor in good health. Each CDR3 is given with its conserved first and last residue. A D gene is named only where the DNA matches it firmly. Clone size is not always given. Where it is, it says once, few, many or a class for expanded clones.

size | D | J | length | V | DNA | CDR3
few | . | TRBJ2-3 | 15 | TRBV7-2 | TGTGCCAGCAGCTTAGTGGCGGGCCGCACAGATACGCAGTATTTT | CASSLVAGRTDTQYF
many | TRBD1 | TRBJ1-1 | 14 | TRBV6-6 | TGTGCCAGCAGTACGGGACAGGGGAACACTGAAGCTTTCTTT | CASSTGQGNTEAFF
. | TRBD2 | TRBJ2-1 | 15 | TRBV4-2 | TGTGCCAGCAGCCAAGAGGGTAGCGGGAGAAGGGGGCAGTTCTTC | CASSQEGSGRRGQFF
. | . | TRBJ2-2 | 13 | TRBV5-1 | TGCGCCATTTCGGCCACGAACACCGGGGAGCTGTTTTTT | CAISATNTGELFF
many | TRBD2 | TRBJ2-1 | 16 | TRBV4-2 | TGTGCCAGCAGCCAAGATAGCACTAGCGGGAGGAATGAGCAGTTCTTC | CASSQDSTSGRNEQFF
few | . | TRBJ1-6 | 16 | TRBV2 | TGTGCCAGCAGTGTCTTAGGGACGTCCAATAATTCACCCCTCCACTTT | CASSVLGTSNNSPLHF
few | . | TRBJ1-4 | 12 | TRBV29-1 | TGCAGCGTTGTTGAGAGGAACGAAAAACTGTTTTTT | CSVVERNEKLFF
. | . | TRBJ2-2 | 15 | TRBV5-4 | TGTGCCAGCAGCTTGATGAGGGCGAACACCGGGGAGCTGTTTTTT | CASSLMRANTGELFF
many | TRBD2 | TRBJ2-1 | 15 | TRBV5-1 | TGCGCCAGCAGCTTGTTGGCGGGAGCTAAAAATGAGCAGTTCTTC | CASSLLAGAKNEQFF
many | . | TRBJ2-1 | 15 | TRBV5-1 | TGCGCCAGCAGCTTGCGAGGAGATTCCTACAATGAGCAGTTCTTC | CASSLRGDSYNEQFF
few | . | TRBJ2-1 | 13 | TRBV20-1 | TGCAGTGCTAGCCGGGACGGCCGCAATGAGCAGTTCTTC | CSASRDGRNEQFF
. | . | TRBJ2-7 | 14 | TRBV12-3/TRBV12-4 | TGTGCCAGCAGTGGGACTGGGGGGGCGCTGGAACAGTACTTC | CASSGTGGALEQYF
few | TRBD1 | TRBJ2-1 | 17 | TRBV4-2 | TGTGCCAGCAGCCGGCAAGGGGGCTACAGAGAGGTCAATGAGCAGTTCTTC | CASSRQGGYREVNEQFF
. | . | TRBJ1-1 | 12 | TRBV20-1 | TGCAGCGCAGAAGGGGATAACACTGAAGCTTTCTTT | CSAEGDNTEAFF
few | . | TRBJ2-1 | 14 | TRBV5-1 | TGCGCCAGCAGCCGTCGGGGGAGCGACAATGAGCAGTTCTTC | CASSRRGSDNEQFF
. | . | TRBJ1-1 | 13 | TRBV18 | TGTGCCAGCTCAAGGGCCTTGAACACTGAAGCTTTCTTT | CASSRALNTEAFF
. | . | TRBJ2-7 | 14 | TRBV20-1 | TGCAGCGGAATAGCCGACAGAAACTCCTACGAGCAGTACTTC | CSGIADRNSYEQYF
. | . | TRBJ1-5 | 15 | TRBV21-1 | TGTGCCAGCAGGAACTTTACTCTACAGGGCCAGCCCCAGCATTTT | CASRNFTLQGQPQHF
. | TRBD1 | TRBJ1-5 | 14 | TRBV5-1 | TGCGCCAGCAGCTCGGGACAGAACAATCAGCCCCAGCATTTT | CASSSGQNNQPQHF
. | TRBD2 | TRBJ2-7 | 17 | TRBV7-2 | TGTGCCAGCAGCTCCCGTTGGGGACTAGCGGGAAAGTACGAGCAGTACTTC | CASSSRWGLAGKYEQYF
few | . | TRBJ2-2 | 14 | TRBV3-1 | TGTGCCAGCAGTCATCTAGCAGCGGCGGGGGAGCTGTTTTTT | CASSHLAAAGELFF
. | . | TRBJ2-5 | 13 | TRBV28 | TGTGCCAGCAGCCCGGGGGTCGAAGAGACCCAGTACTTC | CASSPGVEETQYF
. | . | TRBJ1-2 | 14 | TRBV3-1 | TGTGCCAGCAGCAAATCTACGACGAACTATGGCTACACCTTC | CASSKSTTNYGYTF
many | TRBD1 | TRBJ2-3 | 14 | TRBV20-1 | TGCAGTGCTAGGGGACAGCCCTACACAGATACGCAGTATTTT | CSARGQPYTDTQYF
few | . | TRBJ1-5 | 15 | TRBV19 | TGTGCCAGCACACAAGGGGTCGATATCAATCAGCCCCAGCATTTT | CASTQGVDINQPQHF
few | . | TRBJ2-3 | 13 | TRBV14 | TGTGCCAGCAGCCAAGACCGGATCCATACGCAGTATTTT | CASSQDRIHTQYF
. | . | TRBJ2-3 | 13 | TRBV29-1 | TGCAGCGTTGAAGAGGGGGCCGCAGATACGCAGTATTTT | CSVEEGAADTQYF
. | . | TRBJ2-1 | 11 | TRBV7-2 | TGTGCCAGCAGCTATGAGACCGAGCAGTTCTTC | CASSYETEQFF
. | . | TRBJ2-7 | 14 | TRBV29-1 | TGCAGCGTTTCCACAGGCGTAAGCTCCTACGAGCAGTACTTC | CSVSTGVSSYEQYF
many | TRBD2 | TRBJ2-2 | 15 | TRBV12-3/TRBV12-4 | TGTGCCAGTAGTCCCGGACTAGCGTTATTTGGGGAGCTGTTTTTT | CASSPGLALFGELFF
. | TRBD2 | TRBJ2-3 | 15 | TRBV10-3 | TGTGCCATCAGTGATCCTAGCGGTTCCACAGATACGCAGTATTTT | CAISDPSGSTDTQYF